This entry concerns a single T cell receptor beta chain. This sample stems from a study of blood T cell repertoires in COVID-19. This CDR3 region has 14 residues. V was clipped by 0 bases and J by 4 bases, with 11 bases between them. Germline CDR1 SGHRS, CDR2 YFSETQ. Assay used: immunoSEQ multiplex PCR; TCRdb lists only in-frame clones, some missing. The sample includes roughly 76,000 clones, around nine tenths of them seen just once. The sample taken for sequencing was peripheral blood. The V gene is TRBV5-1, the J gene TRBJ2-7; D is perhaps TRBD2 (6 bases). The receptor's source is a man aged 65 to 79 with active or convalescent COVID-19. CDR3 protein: CASSLAPGEYEQYF. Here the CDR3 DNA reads TGCGCCAGCAGCTTGGCCCCGGGAGAGTACGAGCAGTACTTC.